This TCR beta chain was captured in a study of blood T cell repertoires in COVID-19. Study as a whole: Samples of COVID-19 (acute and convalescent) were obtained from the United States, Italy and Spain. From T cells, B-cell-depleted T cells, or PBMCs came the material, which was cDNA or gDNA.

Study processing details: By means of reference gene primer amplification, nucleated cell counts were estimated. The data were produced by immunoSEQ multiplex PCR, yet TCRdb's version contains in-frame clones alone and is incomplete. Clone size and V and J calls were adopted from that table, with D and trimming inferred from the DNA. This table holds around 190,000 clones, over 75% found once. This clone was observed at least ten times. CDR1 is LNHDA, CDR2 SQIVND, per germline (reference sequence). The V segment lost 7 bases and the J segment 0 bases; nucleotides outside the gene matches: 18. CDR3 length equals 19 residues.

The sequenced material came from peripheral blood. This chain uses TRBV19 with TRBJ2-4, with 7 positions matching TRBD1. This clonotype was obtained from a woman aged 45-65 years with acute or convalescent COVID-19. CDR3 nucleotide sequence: TGTGCCAGTATGTTTGGACAGGCAGCCGCTGCCTCAGCCAAAAACATTCAGTACTTC. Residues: CASMFGQAAAASAKNIQYF. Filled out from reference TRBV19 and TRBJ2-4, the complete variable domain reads DGGITQSPKYLFRKEGQNVTLSCEQNLNHDAMYWYRQDPGQGLRLIYYSQIVNDFQKGDIAEGYSVSREKKESFPLTVTSAQKNPTAFYLCASMFGQAAAASAKNIQYFGAGTRLSVL.